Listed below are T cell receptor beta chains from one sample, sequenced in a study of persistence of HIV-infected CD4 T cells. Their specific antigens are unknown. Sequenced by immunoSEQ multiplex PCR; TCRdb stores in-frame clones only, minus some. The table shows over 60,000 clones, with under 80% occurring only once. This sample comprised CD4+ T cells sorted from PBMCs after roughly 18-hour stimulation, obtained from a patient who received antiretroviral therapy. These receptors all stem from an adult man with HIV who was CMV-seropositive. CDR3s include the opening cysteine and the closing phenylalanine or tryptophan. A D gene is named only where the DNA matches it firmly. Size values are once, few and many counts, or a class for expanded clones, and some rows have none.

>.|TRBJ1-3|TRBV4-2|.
CASSQDTGRAGNTIYF
TGTGCCAGCAGCCAAGATACCGGAAGGGCTGGAAACACCATATATTTT
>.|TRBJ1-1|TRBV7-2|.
CASSRYTGPEAFF
TGTGCCAGCAGTAGGTATACAGGCCCTGAAGCTTTCTTT
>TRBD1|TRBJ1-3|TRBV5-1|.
CASSPDRAEGNTIYF
TGCGCCAGCAGCCCGGACAGGGCCGAAGGAAACACCATATATTTT
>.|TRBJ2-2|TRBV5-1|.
CASSFDSTGELFF
TGCGCCAGCAGCTTTGATAGCACCGGGGAGCTGTTTTTT
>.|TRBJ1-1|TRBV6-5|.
CASSLGQNTEAFF
TGTGCCAGCAGTCTCGGACAGAACACTGAAGCTTTCTTT
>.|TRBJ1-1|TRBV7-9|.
CASSWQSVRGTEAFF
TGTGCCAGCAGCTGGCAGAGCGTTAGGGGCACTGAAGCTTTCTTT
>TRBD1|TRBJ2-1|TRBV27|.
CASSTGTGFYNEQFF
TGTGCCAGCAGTACCGGGACAGGGTTCTACAATGAGCAGTTCTTC
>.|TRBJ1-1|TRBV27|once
CASSSLNLQGEAFF
TGTGCCAGCAGTTCCCTAAACTTACAGGGAGAAGCTTTCTTT
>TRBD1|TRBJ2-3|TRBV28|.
CASSSRDRGTDTQYF
TGTGCCAGCAGTTCCCGGGACAGAGGCACAGATACGCAGTATTTT
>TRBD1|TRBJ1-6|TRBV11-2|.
CASSLEGQGISPLHF
TGTGCCAGCAGCTTAGAGGGACAGGGAATTTCACCCCTCCACTTT
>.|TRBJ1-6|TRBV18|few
CASSKDRLHSPLHF
TGTGCCAGCTCAAAGGACAGACTTCATTCACCCCTCCACTTT
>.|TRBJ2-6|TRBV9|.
CASSYRVGANVLTF
TGTGCCAGCAGCTACAGGGTAGGGGCCAACGTCCTGACTTTC
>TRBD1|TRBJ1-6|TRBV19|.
CASSSRQGRYSPLHF
TGTGCCAGTAGTTCCCGACAGGGGAGGTATTCACCCCTCCACTTT
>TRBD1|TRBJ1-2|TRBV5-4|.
CASSPDRAGGYTF
TGTGCCAGCAGCCCGGACAGGGCAGGTGGCTACACCTTC
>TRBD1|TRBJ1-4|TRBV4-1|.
CASSRQGNNEKLFF
TGCGCCAGCTCCCGACAGGGCAATAATGAAAAACTGTTTTTT
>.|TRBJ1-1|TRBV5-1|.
CASSLGAMTPNTEAFF
TGCGCCAGCAGCTTGGGGGCGATGACACCGAACACTGAAGCTTTCTTT
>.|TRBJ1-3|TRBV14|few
CASSQGGRGNTIYF
TGTGCCAGCAGCCAAGGGGGGAGAGGAAACACCATATATTTT
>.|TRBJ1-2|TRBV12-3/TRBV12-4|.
CASTDTGYGYTF
TGTGCCAGCACCGATACAGGGTATGGCTACACCTTC